This T cell receptor beta chain was observed in a study of beta chain features in type 1 diabetes. This clone was detected a few times. Its antigen is currently unknown. Whole-study results and caveats: Researchers report that Type 1 diabetes patients had moderately but significantly shorter TCRB CDR3s across all four CD4+ subsets. At VDJ recombination sites, type 1 diabetes patients had fewer insertions and more deleted nucleotides.

Reverse transcription of all isolated RNA meant that expressed TCRB transcripts were sequenced. The repertoire was sequenced with immunoSEQ multiplex PCR; TCRdb's copy has only in-frame clones and lacks some. The sample lists nearly 700,000 clones, over 10% occurring once. The TCR was taken from a man between 18 and 29 years old with type 1 diabetes. Input material: naive CD4+ T cells from blood.

The CDR3: CASSYGHLSGANVLTF. The CDR3, as DNA: TGTGCCAGCAGTTACGGACACCTCTCTGGGGCCAACGTCCTGACTTTC. The chain joins TRBV6-5 to TRBJ2-6, with D perhaps matching TRBD1 (5 bases). Germline V lookup: CDR1 MNHEY, CDR2 SVGAGI. The CDR3 is made up of 16 amino acids. Trimming removed 2 bases from V and 0 bases from J, with 8 bases in between.